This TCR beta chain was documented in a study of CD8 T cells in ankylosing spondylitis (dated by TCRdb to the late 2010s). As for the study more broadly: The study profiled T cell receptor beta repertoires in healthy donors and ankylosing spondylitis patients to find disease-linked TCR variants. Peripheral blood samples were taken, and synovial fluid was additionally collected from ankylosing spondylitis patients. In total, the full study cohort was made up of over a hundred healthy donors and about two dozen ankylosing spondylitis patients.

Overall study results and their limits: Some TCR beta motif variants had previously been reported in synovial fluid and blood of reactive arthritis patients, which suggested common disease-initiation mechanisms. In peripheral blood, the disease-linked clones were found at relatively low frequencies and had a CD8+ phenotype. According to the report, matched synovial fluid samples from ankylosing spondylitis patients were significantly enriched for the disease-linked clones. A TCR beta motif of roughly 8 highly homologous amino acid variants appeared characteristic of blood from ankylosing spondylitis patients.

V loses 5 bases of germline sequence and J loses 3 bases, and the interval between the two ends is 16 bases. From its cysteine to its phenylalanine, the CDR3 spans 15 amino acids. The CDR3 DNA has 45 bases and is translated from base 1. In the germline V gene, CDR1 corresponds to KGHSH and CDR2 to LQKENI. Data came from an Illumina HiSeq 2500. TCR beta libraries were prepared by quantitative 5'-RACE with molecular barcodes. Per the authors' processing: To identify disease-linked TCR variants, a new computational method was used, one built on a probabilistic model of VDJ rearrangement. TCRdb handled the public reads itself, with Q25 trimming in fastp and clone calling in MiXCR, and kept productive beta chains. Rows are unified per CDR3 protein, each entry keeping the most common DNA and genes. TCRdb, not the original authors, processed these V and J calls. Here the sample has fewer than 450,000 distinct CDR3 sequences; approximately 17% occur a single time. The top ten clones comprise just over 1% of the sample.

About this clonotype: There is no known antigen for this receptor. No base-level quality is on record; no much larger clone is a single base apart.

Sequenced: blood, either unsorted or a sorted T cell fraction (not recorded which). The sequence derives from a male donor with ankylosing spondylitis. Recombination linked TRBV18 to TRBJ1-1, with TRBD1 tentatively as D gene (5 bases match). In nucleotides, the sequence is TGTGCCAGCTCAACCCGACAGAGGGTAGACACTGAAGCTTTCTTT. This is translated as CASSTRQRVDTEAFF.